This T cell receptor (beta chain) was observed in a study of OX40 agonist ivuxolimab in advanced cancers. Study context: Head and neck, renal cell, melanoma or hepatocellular carcinoma were the cancers that dose-escalation patients had.

Regarding this clone: No antigen is known for it.

CDR3 size: 16 residues. V shed 0 bases, J shed 9 bases, and the junction held 6 bases outside the gene matches. Germline-derived CDR1 and CDR2 are SEHNR and FQNEAQ (reference sequence). Assay: immunoSEQ multiplex PCR; the TCRdb copy retains only in-frame clones and omits some. The repertoire has roughly 72,000 clones, 89% of them found once; the top ten carry approximately 10%. Findings and caveats of the study: Both blood CD4+ and CD8+ T cells showed clonal growth by week 6 at 0.1 to 3.0 mg/kg.

The sample in question was CD4+ or CD8+ T cells sorted from blood, obtained in a trial of the OX40 agonist ivuxolimab. This sequence joins TRBV7-9 and TRBJ2-1; TRBD2 matches 12 bases. The receptor was isolated from an adult with an advanced solid tumor such as melanoma, head and neck, liver or kidney cancer. This chain's CDR3 is CASSLARTSGDSEQFF. The CDR3 DNA sequence: TGTGCCAGCAGCTTAGCGAGGACTAGCGGGGATTCTGAGCAGTTCTTC.